This record covers a single T cell receptor (beta chain). The data belong to a study of blood T cell repertoires in COVID-19. Study background: Samples of COVID-19 (acute and convalescent) were obtained from the United States, Italy and Spain. T cells, B-cell-depleted T cells, or PBMCs provided the cDNA or gDNA that served as material.

The authors' processing: Estimation of nucleated cell counts relied on the amplification of reference gene primers. Sequenced by immunoSEQ multiplex PCR; TCRdb stores in-frame clones only, minus some. V, J and clone size were drawn from that table, and D and trimming were deduced from the DNA. The table includes under 250,000 clones, around three quarters detected once. The clonotype comes from a woman between 65 and 79 years old with acute or convalescent COVID-19. The sample was peripheral blood.

The CDR3 DNA follows: TGTGCCAGTACCCGGACAGGGGGGCACACTGAAGCTTTCTTT. As protein: CASTRTGGHTEAFF. This chain joins TRBV19 and TRBJ1-1; 10 bases align to TRBD1. Looked up from germline, CDR1 is LNHDA and CDR2 is SQIVND (reference sequence). V trimming: 7 bases; J trimming: 3 bases; junction bases outside the gene matches: 5. The CDR3 totals 14 residues.